Listed below are T cell receptor beta chains from one sample, sequenced in a study of cytomegalovirus exposure and HLA in healthy donors. The assay was immunoSEQ multiplex PCR, and TCRdb's table has in-frame clones only and misses some. The table includes about 150,000 clones, 65% to 85% detected once. The sample comprised PBMCs. These TCRs come from a woman between 40 and 50 years old in good health and CMV-seropositive. Each CDR3 is given with its conserved first and last residue. D genes are given only for firm matches. Part of the rows lack a size; the others show once, few, many or a class for expanded clones.

j_gene,d_gene,abundance,v_gene,CDR3aa
TRBJ1-4,-,few,TRBV10-1,CASTLGGLGEKLFF
TRBJ2-5,-,-,TRBV5-1,CASSLGSSAGETQYF
TRBJ1-1,TRBD1,-,TRBV18,CASSLRQGDTEAFF
TRBJ2-6,-,-,TRBV11-2,CASSLESDSSLSSGANVLTF
TRBJ2-7,-,-,TRBV5-6,CASSYQGFHEQYF
TRBJ1-1,-,-,TRBV4-1,CASSQGANTEAFF
TRBJ1-2,TRBD1,-,TRBV28,CASSSPTQRGQGDGYTF
TRBJ2-3,TRBD1,-,TRBV7-9,CASSLATGLIADTQYF
TRBJ1-3,TRBD1,-,TRBV6-5,CASSPGQRNTIYF
TRBJ1-4,-,few,TRBV6-1,CASKSSHSFGEKLFF
TRBJ1-1,-,-,TRBV21-1,CASSLEGGVTEAFF
TRBJ2-1,-,-,TRBV5-6,CASSLRGYNEQFF
TRBJ2-2,TRBD1,-,TRBV12-5,CASDPDRGGTGELFF
TRBJ1-2,-,-,TRBV18,CASSPREGGASGYTF
TRBJ2-1,-,once,TRBV25-1,CASSIPGSLGNNEQFF
TRBJ2-5,TRBD2,-,TRBV7-2,CASSRRTSRETQYF
TRBJ2-2,TRBD1,few,TRBV7-9,CASSPPGQGNTGELFF
TRBJ2-7,TRBD1,-,TRBV27,CASRRQGASYEQYF
TRBJ1-2,-,-,TRBV2,CASRNTGTSYGYTF
TRBJ2-1,TRBD2,once,TRBV7-6,CASSLASSGGASNEQFF
TRBJ2-5,TRBD1,-,TRBV5-1,CASSSTGAETQYF
TRBJ2-5,-,-,TRBV4-1,CASSQRFVTPNQETQYF
TRBJ1-5,TRBD1,-,TRBV2,CASNPGQTSNQPQHF
TRBJ2-1,TRBD2,-,TRBV6-1,CASSASGGVYNEQFF
TRBJ2-1,TRBD1,-,TRBV6-5,CASRRGQGFSNEQFF
TRBJ1-1,-,-,TRBV6-1,CASSDSEENTEAFF
TRBJ2-7,TRBD2,-,TRBV28,CASSLAGGPSGEQYF
TRBJ1-2,TRBD1,-,TRBV9,CASNFRGQNYGYTF
TRBJ1-4,-,few,TRBV4-1,CASSQTRYSATNEKLFF
TRBJ2-7,-,-,TRBV28,CASKDPGFHEQYF
TRBJ2-7,TRBD1,-,TRBV27,CASSRTGYIYEQYF
TRBJ2-1,-,once,TRBV5-1,CASSLERSGNEQFF
TRBJ1-6,TRBD1,-,TRBV2,CVSGTGFLNSPLHF
TRBJ1-6,-,-,TRBV11-1,CASSLSNSLNNSPLHF
TRBJ2-3,TRBD1,-,TRBV4-1,CASSQEALGQAFRDTQYF
TRBJ1-2,TRBD1,-,TRBV19,CASSISPGGNYGYTF
TRBJ2-3,TRBD1,-,TRBV5-6,CASRGQGGADTQYF
TRBJ2-3,TRBD2,-,TRBV5-1,CASSLLPSGGTFTDTQYF
TRBJ1-1,-,once,TRBV27,CATKDNTNTEAFF
TRBJ1-1,-,-,TRBV6-4,CASYTIGRTNTEAFF
TRBJ2-7,-,once,TRBV6-1,CASSDQPRGFYEQYF
TRBJ1-2,-,-,TRBV11-3,CASSSKPGHNF
TRBJ1-2,TRBD1,-,TRBV15,CATSTGQGEDYGYTF
TRBJ1-1,TRBD1,-,TRBV6-5,CASSYGQGEAFF
TRBJ1-1,TRBD1,-,TRBV5-1,CASSLGQGLTEAFF